Listed below are T cell receptor beta chains from one sample, sequenced in a study of blood T cell repertoires in COVID-19. Repertoires were generated with immunoSEQ multiplex PCR, while TCRdb's copy carries only in-frame clones and drops some. The table includes 300,000 to 400,000 clones, 80% to 90% detected once. Sequenced material: PBMCs or T cells enriched from blood (not recorded which). The receptors were sampled from a man aged 25 to 40 who had recovered from COVID-19. The CDR3 runs from the conserved cysteine through the conserved F or W.

>TRBJ2-1|TRBV5-1
CASRLTGLTPSANEQFF
>TRBJ1-2|TRBV5-1
CASSPGQAPIPSGYTF
>TRBJ2-2|TRBV3-1/TRBV3-2
CASSATGTGNTGELFF
>TRBJ2-7|TRBV6-4
CASSPDAGRPYEQYF
>TRBJ1-5|TRBV19
CASSISQGNQPQHF
>TRBJ2-1|TRBV7-9
CASSSLERYNEQFF
>TRBJ1-1|TRBV5-1
CASSLTGDTEAFF
>TRBJ1-5|TRBV4-1
CASSLRDRDNQPQHF
>TRBJ2-5|TRBV28
CASSQGGGETQYF
>TRBJ1-1|TRBV5-4
CASSPGGGRETEAFF
>TRBJ2-5|TRBV7-8
CASSFGSTTYETQYF
>TRBJ2-7|TRBV30
CAWSREQGHEQYF